This TCR beta chain was profiled in a study of radiotherapy plus CTLA-4 blockade in lung cancer. Study-wide results and limits: Early clonal dynamics of blood T cells, together with interferon-beta, were reported as the best response predictor.

Sequencing used immunoSEQ multiplex PCR; TCRdb keeps in-frame clones, though not all of them. The data hold around 50,000 clones, with about 86% observed a single time. On this clone itself: The antigen is not known.

With 10 bases clipped from V and 4 bases from J, the junction kept 7 bases outside the gene matches. This CDR3 is built from 15 residues. Germline loops: CDR1 ENHRY, CDR2 SYGVKD. The source material was peripheral blood, sampled from a patient treated with radiotherapy plus ipilimumab. The chain combines TRBV10-3 with TRBJ2-2; 12 bases are a match to TRBD2. The sequence was obtained from a human donor with non-small cell lung cancer that progressed on radiotherapy plus ipilimumab. Some clones in this sample may be carry-over from other donors' samples. CDR3 nucleotide sequence: TGTGCCACCCAGACGACTAGCGGGAGCACCGGGGAGCTGTTTTTT. Its translation is CATQTTSGSTGELFF.